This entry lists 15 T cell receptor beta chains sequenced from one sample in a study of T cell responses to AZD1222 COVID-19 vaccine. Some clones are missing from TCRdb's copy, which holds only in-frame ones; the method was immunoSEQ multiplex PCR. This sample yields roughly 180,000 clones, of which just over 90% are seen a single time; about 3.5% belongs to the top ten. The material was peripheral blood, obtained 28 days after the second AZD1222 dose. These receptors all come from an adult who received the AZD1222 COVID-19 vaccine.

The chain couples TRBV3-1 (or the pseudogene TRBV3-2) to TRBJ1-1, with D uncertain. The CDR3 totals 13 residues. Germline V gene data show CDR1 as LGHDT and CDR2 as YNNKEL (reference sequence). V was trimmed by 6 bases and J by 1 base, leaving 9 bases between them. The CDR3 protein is CASREQTNTEAFF. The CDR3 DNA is TGTGCCAGCAGAGAACAAACGAACACTGAAGCTTTCTTT.

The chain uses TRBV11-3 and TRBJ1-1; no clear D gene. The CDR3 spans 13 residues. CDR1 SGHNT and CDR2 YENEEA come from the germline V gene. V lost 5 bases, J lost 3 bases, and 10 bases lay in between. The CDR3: CASSPRTYTEAFF. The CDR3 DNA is TGTGCCAGCAGCCCCCGGACCTACACTGAAGCTTTCTTT. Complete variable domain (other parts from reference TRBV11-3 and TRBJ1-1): EAGVVQSPRYKIIEKKQPVAFWCNPISGHNTLYWYLQNLGQGPELLIRYENEEAVDDSQLPKDRFSAERLKGVDSTLKIQPAELGDSAVYLCASSPRTYTEAFFGQGTRLTVV.

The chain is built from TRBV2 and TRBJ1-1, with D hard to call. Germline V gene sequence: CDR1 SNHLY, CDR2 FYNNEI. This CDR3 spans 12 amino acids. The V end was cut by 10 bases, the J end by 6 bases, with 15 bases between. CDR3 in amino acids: CATRDPGAEAFF. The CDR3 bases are TGTGCCACCCGGGATCCCGGGGCTGAAGCTTTCTTT.

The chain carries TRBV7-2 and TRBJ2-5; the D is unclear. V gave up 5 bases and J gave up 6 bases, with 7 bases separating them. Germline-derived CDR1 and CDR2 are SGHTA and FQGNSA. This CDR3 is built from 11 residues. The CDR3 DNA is TGTGCCAGCAGCCCCTTCCAGACCCAGTACTTC. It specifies CASSPFQTQYF.

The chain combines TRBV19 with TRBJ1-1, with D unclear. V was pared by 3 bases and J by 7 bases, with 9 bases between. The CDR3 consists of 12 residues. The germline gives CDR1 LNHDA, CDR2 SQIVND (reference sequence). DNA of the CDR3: TGTGCCAGTAGTATGGTCCCGGGTGAAGCTTTCTTT. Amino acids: CASSMVPGEAFF.

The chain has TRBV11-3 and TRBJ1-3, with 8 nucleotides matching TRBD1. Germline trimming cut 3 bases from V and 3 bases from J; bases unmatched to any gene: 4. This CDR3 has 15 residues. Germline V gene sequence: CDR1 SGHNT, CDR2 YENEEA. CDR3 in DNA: TGTGCCAGCAGCTTCGGGACAGGCTATGGAAACACCATATATTTT. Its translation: CASSFGTGYGNTIYF.

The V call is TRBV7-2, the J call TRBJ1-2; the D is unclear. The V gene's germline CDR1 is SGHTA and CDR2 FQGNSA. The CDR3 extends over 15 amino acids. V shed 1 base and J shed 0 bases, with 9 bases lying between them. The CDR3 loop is CASSLDRNTNYGYTF. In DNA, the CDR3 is TGTGCCAGCAGCTTAGACAGAAACACTAACTATGGCTACACCTTC.

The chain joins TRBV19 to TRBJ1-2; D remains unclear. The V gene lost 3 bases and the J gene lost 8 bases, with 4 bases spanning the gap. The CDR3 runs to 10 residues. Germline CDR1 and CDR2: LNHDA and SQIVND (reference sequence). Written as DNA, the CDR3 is TGTGCCAGTAGTATGGGGGGCTACACCTTC. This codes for CASSMGGYTF.

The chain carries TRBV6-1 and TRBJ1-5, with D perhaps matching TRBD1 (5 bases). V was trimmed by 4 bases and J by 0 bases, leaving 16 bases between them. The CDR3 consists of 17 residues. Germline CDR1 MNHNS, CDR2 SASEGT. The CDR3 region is CASSVKGVGFSNQPQHF. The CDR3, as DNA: TGTGCCAGCAGTGTTAAAGGGGTCGGCTTTAGCAATCAGCCCCAGCATTTT.

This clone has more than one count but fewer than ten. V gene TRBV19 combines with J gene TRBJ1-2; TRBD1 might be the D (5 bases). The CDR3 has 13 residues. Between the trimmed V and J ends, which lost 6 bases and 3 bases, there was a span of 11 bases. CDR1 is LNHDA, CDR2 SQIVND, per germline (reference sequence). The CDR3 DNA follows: TGTGCCAGTAGCCTGACAGAGTACTATGGCTACACCTTC. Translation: CASSLTEYYGYTF.

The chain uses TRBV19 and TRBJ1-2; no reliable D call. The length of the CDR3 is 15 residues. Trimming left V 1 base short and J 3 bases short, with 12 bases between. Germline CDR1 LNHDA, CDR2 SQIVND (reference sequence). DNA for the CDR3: TGTGCCAGTAGTATAGGGGTTAACTACTACTATGGCTACACCTTC. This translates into CASSIGVNYYYGYTF.

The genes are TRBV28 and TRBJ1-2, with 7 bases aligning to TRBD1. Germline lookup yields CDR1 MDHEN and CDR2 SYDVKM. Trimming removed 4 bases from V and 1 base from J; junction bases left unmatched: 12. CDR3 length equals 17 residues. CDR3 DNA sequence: TGTGCCAGCAGTTCGCCTGTGAGCAGGGGGGATAACTATGGCTACACCTTC. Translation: CASSSPVSRGDNYGYTF.

The CDR3 region has the DNA TGTGCCAGCTCACTCAGGGTCCACGAGCAGTACTTC. This translates into CASSLRVHEQYF. The rearrangement joins TRBV18 to TRBJ2-7; maybe TRBD1 (5 bases). The germline CDR1 and CDR2 sequences are KGHSH and LQKENI. The V end was cut by 4 bases, the J end by 5 bases, with 9 bases between. The CDR3 extends over 12 amino acids.

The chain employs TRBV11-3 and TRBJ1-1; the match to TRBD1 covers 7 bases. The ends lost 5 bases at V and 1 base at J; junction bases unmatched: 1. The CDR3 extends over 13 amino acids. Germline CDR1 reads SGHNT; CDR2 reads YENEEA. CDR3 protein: CASSRDRNTEAFF. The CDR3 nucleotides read TGTGCCAGCAGCCGGGACAGGAACACTGAAGCTTTCTTT.

The CDR3 region is CASSAGQGRTPSYNEQFF. The CDR3 DNA sequence: TGTGCCAGCAGTGCGGGACAGGGGAGGACTCCCTCCTACAATGAGCAGTTCTTC. V and J are TRBV28 and TRBJ2-1; 10 bases match TRBD1. The CDR3 is made up of 18 amino acids. V lost 5 bases and J lost 0; bases outside the gene matches: 10. Per germline, CDR1 MDHEN and CDR2 SYDVKM. Using reference TRBV28 and TRBJ2-1 for the parts outside the CDR3, the full variable domain is DVKVTQSSRYLVKRTGEKVFLECVQDMDHENMFWYRQDPGLGLRLIYFSYDVKMKEKGDIPEGYSVSREKKERFSLILESASTNQTSMYLCASSAGQGRTPSYNEQFFGPGTRLTVL.